The rows below give T cell receptor beta chains drawn from one sample of a study of human T cells and chemical hapten exposure. Via MiXCR, TCRdb re-called the RACE reads, giving one row per CDR3 protein. This sample has about 120,000 distinct CDR3 sequences, with roughly 12% found just once. Sample: whole blood, taken in connection with sensitization to the hapten diphenylcyclopropenone (DPC). These TCRs come from a woman in her fifties or sixties with alopecia areata. Some clones in this sample may be carry-over from other donors' samples. The CDR3 runs from the conserved cysteine through the conserved F or W. The order of the fields is J gene, CDR3 length, D gene, clone size, V gene, CDR3 protein, CDR3 DNA. A D gene is named only where the DNA matches it firmly. Some rows mark clone size as missing; the rest say once, few, many or name a class of expanded clone.

TRBJ1-1,15,.,few,TRBV21-1,CASSNPYEGNTEAFF,TGTGCCAGCAGCAACCCTTACGAGGGCAACACTGAAGCTTTCTTT
TRBJ1-1,13,.,.,TRBV6-2/TRBV6-3,CASSYSEVTEAFF,TGTGCCAGCAGTTACTCAGAGGTCACTGAAGCTTTCTTT
TRBJ1-6,14,.,.,TRBV5-1,CASSLGDKSAPLHF,TGCGCCAGCAGCTTGGGAGACAAAAGCGCACCCCTCCACTTT
TRBJ2-4,16,.,.,TRBV28,CASSPPTGYSTNIQYF,TGTGCCAGCAGTCCGCCGACAGGATATAGCACAAACATTCAGTACTTC
TRBJ1-2,15,.,many,TRBV18,CASSPPNRGQGGYTF,TGTGCCAGCTCACCACCGAACCGGGGGCAAGGTGGCTACACCTTC
TRBJ2-1,15,.,many,TRBV3-2,CASSQGQGGLGEQFF,TGTGCCAGCAGCCAAGGACAGGGAGGACTGGGTGAGCAGTTCTTC
TRBJ2-2,11,.,.,TRBV27,CASSFWGELFF,TGTGCCAGCAGTTTTTGGGGGGAGCTGTTTTTT
TRBJ2-5,17,TRBD1,many,TRBV28,CASSIFKTGGLQETQYF,TGTGCCAGCAGTATTTTTAAGACAGGGGGTCTGCAAGAGACCCAGTACTTC
TRBJ2-1,13,.,many,TRBV7-2,CASSSGPNNEQFF,TGTGCCAGCAGCTCTGGACCAAACAATGAGCAGTTCTTC
TRBJ2-3,14,TRBD1,.,TRBV7-2,CASSSGTGYGTQYF,TGTGCCAGCAGCTCCGGGACAGGTTACGGTACGCAGTATTTT
TRBJ1-2,14,.,few,TRBV14,CASSQVAGLYGYTF,TGTGCCAGCAGCCAAGTAGCGGGTCTCTATGGCTACACCTTC
TRBJ2-3,17,.,many,TRBV12-3/TRBV12-4,CASSSWGVVVGTDTQYF,TGTGCCAGCAGTTCCTGGGGGGTGGTGGTGGGCACAGATACGCAGTATTTT
TRBJ1-2,13,TRBD1,many,TRBV2,CASSGQGVDGYTF,TGTGCCAGCAGCGGACAGGGGGTTGATGGCTACACCTTC
TRBJ2-3,16,.,.,TRBV5-1,CASSLAGSGSTDTQYF,TGCGCCAGCAGCTTGGCGGGGAGCGGTAGCACAGATACGCAGTATTTT
TRBJ1-4,14,TRBD1,.,TRBV29-1,CSETLDRMREKLFF,TGCAGCGAGACACTGGACAGGATGCGCGAAAAACTGTTTTTT
TRBJ2-1,15,.,few,TRBV7-8,CASSLGRGPYNEQFF,TGTGCCAGCAGCTTAGGACGGGGGCCCTACAATGAGCAGTTCTTC
TRBJ2-7,14,.,few,TRBV5-1,CASSLNREAYEQYF,TGCGCCAGCAGCTTGAACAGGGAGGCCTACGAGCAGTACTTC
TRBJ2-7,16,.,many,TRBV12-3/TRBV12-4,CASSFSGGSGSYEQYF,TGTGCCAGCAGTTTCTCCGGCGGGTCTGGATCCTACGAGCAGTACTTC
TRBJ2-1,15,.,many,TRBV14,CASSQSDTTYNEQFF,TGTGCCAGCAGCCAATCGGACACCACCTACAATGAGCAGTTCTTC
TRBJ1-5,14,TRBD1,many,TRBV5-6,CASSSGQGTQPQHF,TGTGCCAGCAGTTCGGGACAGGGCACCCAGCCCCAGCATTTT
TRBJ1-4,14,.,.,TRBV6-5,CATKKQLANEKLFF,TGTGCCACGAAAAAACAGTTAGCTAATGAAAAACTGTTTTTT
TRBJ2-1,13,.,many,TRBV28,CASTPYSVGEQFF,TGTGCCAGCACCCCCTATAGCGTAGGTGAGCAGTTCTTC
TRBJ2-6,15,.,many,TRBV12-3/TRBV12-4,CASSSPRDRANVLTF,TGTGCCAGCAGTTCCCCCCGGGACAGGGCCAACGTCCTGACTTTC
TRBJ2-3,13,TRBD2,.,TRBV19,CASRLASTDTQYF,TGTGCCAGCAGACTAGCGAGCACAGATACGCAGTATTTT
TRBJ1-6,16,.,.,TRBV7-8,CASSPRDAGANSPLHF,TGTGCCAGCAGCCCCCGTGATGCGGGTGCTAATTCACCCCTCCACTTT
TRBJ2-2,15,TRBD2,many,TRBV11-2,CASSPGRGGTGELFF,TGTGCCAGCAGCCCCGGACGGGGGGGGACCGGGGAGCTGTTTTTT
TRBJ2-4,13,.,few,TRBV6-1,CASRSLGLGIQYF,TGTGCCAGCCGTAGTCTGGGCCTGGGCATTCAGTACTTC
TRBJ2-2,13,.,.,TRBV7-9,CASSDTNTGELFF,TGTGCCAGCAGCGACACAAACACCGGGGAGCTGTTTTTT
TRBJ2-7,12,TRBD1,many,TRBV6-2/TRBV6-3,CASRTGAYEQYF,TGTGCCAGCAGAACAGGGGCCTACGAGCAGTACTTC
TRBJ2-4,16,.,.,TRBV7-8,CASSLAAGIAKNIQYF,TGTGCCAGCAGCTTAGCGGCGGGGATAGCCAAAAACATTCAGTACTTC
TRBJ2-3,19,.,.,TRBV4-3,CASSQDWGRRGGGTDTQYF,TGCGCCAGCAGCCAAGATTGGGGCCGTAGGGGCGGGGGCACAGATACGCAGTATTTT
TRBJ1-2,14,.,many,TRBV3-1,CASSQAPGFWGYTF,TGTGCCAGCAGCCAAGCCCCGGGGTTTTGGGGCTACACCTTC
TRBJ2-1,19,TRBD2,few,TRBV4-1,CASSQDGNSGVISYNEQFF,TGCGCCAGCAGCCAAGACGGTAATAGCGGGGTGATCTCCTACAATGAGCAGTTCTTC
TRBJ1-2,10,.,many,TRBV3-1,CAGANYGYTF,TGTGCGGGGGCTAACTATGGCTACACCTTC
TRBJ1-1,14,.,many,TRBV20-1,CSARDTVGNTEAFF,TGCAGTGCTAGAGATACTGTTGGAAACACTGAAGCTTTCTTT
TRBJ2-7,14,.,many,TRBV18,CASSPPGKPYEQYF,TGTGCCAGCTCACCTCCAGGGAAGCCCTACGAGCAGTACTTC
TRBJ2-7,15,.,.,TRBV11-2,CASSLRQLDSYEQYF,TGTGCCAGCAGCTTACGCCAACTAGACAGTTACGAGCAGTACTTC
TRBJ1-4,13,.,.,TRBV28,CASIRGLGEKLFF,TGTGCCAGCATACGGGGCTTGGGGGAAAAACTGTTTTTT
TRBJ1-6,15,.,.,TRBV2,CASIPLGGRDSPLHF,TGTGCCAGCATACCCCTAGGGGGGCGAGATTCACCCCTCCACTTT